This TCR beta chain was found in a study of blood T cells in healthy people across ages. Every donor gave 8 to 10 milliliters of peripheral blood. Germline V gene sequence: CDR1 SGHRS, CDR2 YFSETQ. V gave up 0 bases and J gave up 8 bases; unmatched junction bases: 9. CDR3 length: 15 residues. Of note for this clonotype: The antigen is not known.

Overall study results and limits: A roughly linear age-dependent decrease characterized TCR beta diversity per million T cells.

Through a sample-barcoded 5' primer and a J-beta primer mix, a second PCR was run for 7 to 11 cycles. TCRdb reprocessed the 5' RACE reads with MiXCR, giving one entry per CDR3 protein. The data contain fewer than 2,000,000 distinct CDR3 sequences, around 36% of them seen just once; the ten biggest clones take up about 10%. The rearrangement uses TRBV5-1 and TRBJ1-2, with TRBD1 matching 8 bases. The sample consisted of blood. This clonotype originated in a woman aged 25 to 39 in good health. The CDR3 nucleotides are TGCGCCAGCAGCTTGGACAGGGGGACCTCCGGAGGCTACACCTTC. Translation gives CASSLDRGTSGGYTF.